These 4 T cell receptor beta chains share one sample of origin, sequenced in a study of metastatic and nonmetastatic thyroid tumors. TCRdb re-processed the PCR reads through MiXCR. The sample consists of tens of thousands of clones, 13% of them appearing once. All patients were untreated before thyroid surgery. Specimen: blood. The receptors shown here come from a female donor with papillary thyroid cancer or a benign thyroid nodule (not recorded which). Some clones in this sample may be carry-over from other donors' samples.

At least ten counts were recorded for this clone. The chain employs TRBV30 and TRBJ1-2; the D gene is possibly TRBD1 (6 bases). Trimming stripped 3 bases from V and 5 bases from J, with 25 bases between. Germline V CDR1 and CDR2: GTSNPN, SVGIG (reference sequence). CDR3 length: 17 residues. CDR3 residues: CAWRGLDPGHGGYGYTF. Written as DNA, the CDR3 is TGTGCCTGGAGAGGACTTGATCCGGGACATGGAGGATATGGCTACACCTTC.

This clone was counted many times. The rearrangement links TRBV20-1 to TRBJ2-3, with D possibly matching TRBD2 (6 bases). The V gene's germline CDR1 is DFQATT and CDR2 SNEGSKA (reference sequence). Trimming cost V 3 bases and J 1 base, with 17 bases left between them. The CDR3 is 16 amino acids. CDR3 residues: CSASPPAGPGTDTQYF. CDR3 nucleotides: TGCAGTGCTAGCCCCCCAGCGGGCCCTGGCACAGATACGCAGTATTTT.

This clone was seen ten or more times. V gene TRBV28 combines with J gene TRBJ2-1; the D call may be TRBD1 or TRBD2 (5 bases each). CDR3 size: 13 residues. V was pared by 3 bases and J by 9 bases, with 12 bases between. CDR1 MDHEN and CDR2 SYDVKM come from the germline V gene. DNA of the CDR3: TGTGCCAGCAGTTTCCGGACTGGGGGTGAGCAGTTCTTC. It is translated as CASSFRTGGEQFF.

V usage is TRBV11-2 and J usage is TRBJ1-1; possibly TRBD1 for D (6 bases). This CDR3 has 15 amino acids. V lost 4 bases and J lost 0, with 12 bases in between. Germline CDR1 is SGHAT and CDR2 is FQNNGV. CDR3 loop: CASSSLGGMNTEAFF. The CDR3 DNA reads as TGTGCCAGCAGCTCGCTAGGGGGGATGAACACTGAAGCTTTCTTT.